This passage covers 25 T cell receptor beta chains from one sample sequenced in a study of beta chain features in type 1 diabetes. Every bit of the isolated RNA underwent reverse transcription, so sequencing read expressed TCRB transcripts. The data were produced by immunoSEQ multiplex PCR, yet TCRdb's version contains in-frame clones alone and is incomplete. In the table there are over 700,000 clones, around a sixth of which are singletons. The sequenced sample consisted of naive CD4+ T cells from blood. These receptor sequences come from a woman under 30 in good health.

Points on this clone: Other DNA sequences of this sample code for an identical CDR3. This CDR3 reads CASSLVGTSTDTQYF. The CDR3 coding sequence is TGTGCCAGCAGCTTAGTCGGGACTAGCACAGATACGCAGTATTTT. The V and J genes are TRBV7-3 and TRBJ2-3, with D maybe TRBD2 (6 bases). The V and J ends lost 2 bases and 0 bases respectively, with 9 bases between them. From germline, CDR1 is SGHTA and CDR2 FQGTGA. The CDR3 loop spans 15 amino acids.

This clone was picked up a small number of times. This chain uses TRBV28 with TRBJ2-7; D perhaps matches TRBD2 (6 bases). Germline V gene data show CDR1 as MDHEN and CDR2 as SYDVKM. The CDR3 has 13 residues. With 6 bases removed from V and 1 base from J, the gap between germline ends came to 10 bases. Here the CDR3 DNA reads TGTGCCAGCAGGAAGGAGGGATCCTACGAGCAGTACTTC. Protein: CASRKEGSYEQYF.

The chain couples TRBV15 to TRBJ2-1; 7 bases agree with TRBD2. The junction had 6 bases not matched to a gene; V was cut back by 1 base and J by 3 bases. The CDR3 totals 16 residues. CDR1 LNHNV and CDR2 YYDKDF come from the germline V gene (reference sequence). The CDR3 DNA reads as TGTGCCACCAGCAGAGGTAGGGCTAGCGGCTACAATGAGCAGTTCTTC. It translates to CATSRGRASGYNEQFF.

The rearrangement links TRBV5-4 to TRBJ2-5, with a weak D call TRBD1 (5 bases). The V end lost 4 bases, the J end lost 7 bases, and 11 bases lay between the germline ends. The CDR3 is 12 amino acids. CDR1 and CDR2 (germline): SGHNT, YYREEE (reference sequence). Here the CDR3 reads CASSQSQGTQYF. The CDR3 nucleotides read TGTGCCAGCAGCCAATCCCAGGGGACCCAGTACTTC.

The chain carries TRBV7-9 and TRBJ1-4; D not certain. Trimming removed 4 bases from V and 7 bases from J, with 7 bases in between. The CDR3 is 12 residues long. Germline V lookup: CDR1 SEHNR, CDR2 FQNEAQ (reference sequence). Here the CDR3 DNA reads TGTGCCAGCAGCTCAGGATCTGAAAAACTGTTTTTT. It codes for CASSSGSEKLFF.

In its sample, this clone was seen a few times. V is TRBV27 and J is TRBJ2-7, with 7 positions matching TRBD1. The CDR3 sequence is 14 residues long. CDR1 is MNHEY, CDR2 SMNVEV, per germline (reference sequence). Trimming at V came to 3 bases and at J to 1 base, leaving 3 bases not matched to a gene. The CDR3 here is CASSLRTGSYEQYF. The CDR3 bases are TGTGCCAGCAGTTTGCGGACAGGTTCCTACGAGCAGTACTTC.

The rearrangement uses TRBV5-4 and TRBJ2-3; D perhaps matches TRBD1 (6 bases). The germline V gene has CDR1 SGHNT and CDR2 YYREEE (reference sequence). CDR3 length equals 17 residues. The V and J ends lost 4 bases and 2 bases respectively, with 20 bases between them. The CDR3 DNA reads TGTGCCAGCAGCCAGACGGGTCTGGGGGCGTTCACAGATACGCAGTATTTT. Translated, it gives CASSQTGLGAFTDTQYF.

The genes are TRBV28 and TRBJ2-4; D may be TRBD1 or TRBD2 (5 bases each). CDR3 length: 13 amino acids. The germline V gene has CDR1 MDHEN and CDR2 SYDVKM. With 9 bases removed from V and 6 bases from J, the gap between germline ends came to 15 bases. In DNA form, the CDR3 reads TGTGCCAGTGGGACCGTTTCAAGAAACATTCAGTACTTC. The encoded protein is CASGTVSRNIQYF.

The rearrangement joins TRBV9 to TRBJ2-1; 10 nucleotides agree with TRBD2. Germline trimming cut 3 bases from V and 9 bases from J; bases unmatched to any gene: 9. The CDR3 spans 15 residues. Germline assignment: CDR1 SGDLS and CDR2 YYNGEE. The CDR3 sequence is CASSGQAGGQGEQFF. The DNA for the CDR3 is TGTGCCAGCAGCGGTCAAGCGGGAGGGCAGGGTGAGCAGTTCTTC.

V usage is TRBV6-6 and J usage is TRBJ2-6; 7 bases agree with TRBD1. Germline lookup yields CDR1 MNHNY and CDR2 SVGAGI (reference sequence). Germline trimming cut 7 bases from V and 2 bases from J; bases unmatched to any gene: 5. This CDR3 has 15 residues. The CDR3 DNA reads as TGTGCCAGCACATCCGACAGGGCTGGGGCCAACGTCCTGACTTTC. As protein: CASTSDRAGANVLTF.

This clone came up a few times. The chain recombines TRBV18 with TRBJ2-1; unclear D gene. The CDR3 spans 16 residues. V shed 2 bases and J shed 5 bases, with 16 bases lying between them. Per the germline V gene, CDR1 is KGHSH and CDR2 is LQKENI. CDR3 coding DNA: TGTGCCAGCTCACCAAGGATTCTTGTTGGGGACAATGAGCAGTTCTTC. Its protein is CASSPRILVGDNEQFF.

The chain links TRBV6-6 to TRBJ2-7, with 14 nucleotides matching TRBD2. The CDR3 covers 15 residues. The germline gives CDR1 MNHNY, CDR2 SVGAGI (reference sequence). The trim removed 7 bases at V and 6 bases at J, leaving 8 bases unmatched. The chain's CDR3 is CASTRLAGGQSEQYF. The CDR3 DNA follows: TGTGCCAGCACCCGACTAGCGGGAGGGCAAAGCGAGCAGTACTTC.

J is TRBJ1-2 and V is TRBV7-2; D is ambiguous. The CDR3 runs to 16 residues. The V end was cut by 8 bases, the J end by 4 bases, with 23 bases between. From germline, CDR1 is SGHTA and CDR2 FQGNSA. CDR3 region: CASVNAAFFRSYGYTF. The CDR3 nucleotides are TGTGCCAGCGTAAACGCGGCTTTTTTTCGTAGCTATGGCTACACCTTC.

This clone has only a few counts. The chain has TRBV6-1 and TRBJ2-1; D unclear. Germline CDR1 reads MNHNS; CDR2 reads SASEGT. CDR3 size: 12 residues. V gave up 8 bases and J gave up 3 bases, with 8 bases separating them. CDR3 coding DNA: TGTGCCAGCGGACGAAGCTACAATGAGCAGTTCTTC. The encoded protein is CASGRSYNEQFF.

Here the CDR3 reads CASSISAGGGETQYF. CDR3 nucleotides: TGTGCCAGTAGTATCTCAGCGGGAGGCGGCGAGACCCAGTACTTC. This chain connects TRBV19 to TRBJ2-5; the match to TRBD2 covers 9 bases. Germline trimming cut 3 bases from V and 5 bases from J; bases unmatched to any gene: 7. CDR1 and CDR2 from the germline V gene are LNHDA and SQIVND (reference sequence). There are 15 residues in the CDR3.

The V and J genes are TRBV5-1 and TRBJ2-1; 9 bases are shared with TRBD1. This CDR3 has 14 residues. Unmatched junction bases numbered 2, after V lost 3 bases and J lost 4 bases. The germline gives CDR1 SGHRS, CDR2 YFSETQ. The chain's CDR3 is CASSSDRGYNEQFF. As DNA, the CDR3 is TGCGCCAGCAGCTCCGACAGGGGGTACAATGAGCAGTTCTTC.

In this sample, this clone turned up a few times. The rearrangement links TRBV6-6 to TRBJ2-7, with TRBD1 matching over 9 bases. Germline CDR1 MNHNY, CDR2 SVGAGI (reference sequence). The V and J ends lost 10 bases and 2 bases, in that order; junction bases with no gene match: 6. The CDR3 spans 13 residues. The CDR3 is CATADRGTYEQYF. In DNA form, the CDR3 reads TGTGCCACCGCGGACAGGGGCACCTACGAGCAGTACTTC.

The V and J genes are TRBV6-1 and TRBJ1-2, with D hard to call. V lost 4 bases, J lost 7 bases, and 16 bases lay in between. Germline lookup yields CDR1 MNHNS and CDR2 SASEGT. This CDR3 has 14 amino acids. CDR3 nucleotides: TGTGCCAGCAGTGGCGGCGGGGTCTGGTCTGGCTACACCTTC. Translation gives CASSGGGVWSGYTF.

The chain couples TRBV19 to TRBJ1-5; D not resolved. V gave up 6 bases and J gave up 4 bases, with 13 bases separating them. From germline, CDR1 is LNHDA and CDR2 SQIVND (reference sequence). The CDR3 is made up of 14 amino acids. DNA for the CDR3: TGTGCCAGTAGCTTGGCTTGGGGAAATCAGCCCCAGCATTTT. Protein: CASSLAWGNQPQHF.

The chain uses TRBV4-3 and TRBJ2-7; 9 bases line up with TRBD2. This CDR3 has 17 amino acids. Germline assignment: CDR1 LGHNA and CDR2 YSLEER. The V and J ends lost 3 bases and 4 bases, in that order; junction bases with no gene match: 13. This CDR3 is CASSQIFSGSQPYEQYF. The CDR3 DNA reads TGCGCCAGCAGCCAGATATTTAGCGGGAGTCAACCATACGAGCAGTACTTC.

The chain joins TRBV5-4 to TRBJ1-1, with a possible D match to TRBD1 (6 bases). CDR1 and CDR2 (germline): SGHNT, YYREEE (reference sequence). This CDR3 is 15 amino acids long. V was clipped by 4 bases and J by 4 bases, with 17 bases between them. In DNA form, the CDR3 reads TGTGCCAGCAGCCCAACACTAACAGGGAGCACTGAAGCTTTCTTT. Translated, it gives CASSPTLTGSTEAFF.

This clone was seen more than once but under ten times. The same CDR3 also results from other DNA sequences found in this sample. The rearrangement joins TRBV14 to TRBJ1-2; possibly TRBD1 for D (5 bases). From germline, CDR1 is SGHDN and CDR2 FVKESK. V lost 4 bases and J lost 4, with 7 bases in between. The length of the CDR3 is 12 residues. The CDR3 sequence: CASSPTGYGYTF. CDR3 coding DNA: TGTGCCAGCAGCCCCACAGGCTATGGCTACACCTTC.

V is TRBV4-3 and J is TRBJ2-3, with D maybe TRBD1 (5 bases). Germline lookup yields CDR1 LGHNA and CDR2 YSLEER. With 2 bases removed from V and 6 bases from J, the gap between germline ends came to 12 bases. This CDR3 spans 14 amino acids. CDR3 sequence (DNA): TGCGCCAGCAGCCAACCAGGGTCCGCGGATACGCAGTATTTT. The encoded protein is CASSQPGSADTQYF.

The chain carries TRBV7-9 and TRBJ1-1; no clear D gene. The germline CDR1 and CDR2 sequences are SEHNR and FQNEAQ (reference sequence). The CDR3 extends over 13 amino acids. The ends were cut back, 5 bases at V and 0 bases at J, with 7 bases in the middle. In DNA form, the CDR3 reads TGTGCCAGCAGCGGCGGAATGAACACTGAAGCTTTCTTT. Amino acid sequence: CASSGGMNTEAFF.

This clone was seen more than once but under ten times. V is TRBV11-2 and J is TRBJ1-5, with 7 bases lining up with TRBD1. This CDR3 comprises 15 residues. Germline CDR1 SGHAT, CDR2 FQNNGV. Trimming took 5 bases from V and 1 from J; bases not matched to a gene: 5. The CDR3 spells CASSLQGLSNQPQHF. The CDR3 coding sequence is TGTGCCAGCAGCCTACAGGGGTTGAGCAATCAGCCCCAGCATTTT.